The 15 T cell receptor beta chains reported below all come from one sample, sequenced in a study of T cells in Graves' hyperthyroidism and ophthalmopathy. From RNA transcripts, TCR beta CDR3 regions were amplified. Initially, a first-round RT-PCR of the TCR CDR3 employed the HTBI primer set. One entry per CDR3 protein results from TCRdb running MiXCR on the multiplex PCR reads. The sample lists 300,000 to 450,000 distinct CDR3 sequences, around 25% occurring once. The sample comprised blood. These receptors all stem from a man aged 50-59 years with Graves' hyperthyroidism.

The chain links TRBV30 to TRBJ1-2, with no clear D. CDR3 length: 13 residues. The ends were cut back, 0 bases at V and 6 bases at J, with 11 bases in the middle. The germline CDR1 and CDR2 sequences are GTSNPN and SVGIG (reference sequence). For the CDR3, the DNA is TGTGCCTGGAGTGTAGAGGGCGCAGATGGCTACACCTTC. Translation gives CAWSVEGADGYTF.

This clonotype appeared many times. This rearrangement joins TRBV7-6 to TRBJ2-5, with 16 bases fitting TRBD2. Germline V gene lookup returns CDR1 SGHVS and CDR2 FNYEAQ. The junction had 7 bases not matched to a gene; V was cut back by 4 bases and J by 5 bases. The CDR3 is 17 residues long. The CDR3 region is CASSSGTSGRVRETQYF. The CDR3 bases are TGTGCCAGCAGCTCCGGGACTAGCGGGAGGGTCCGGGAGACCCAGTACTTC.

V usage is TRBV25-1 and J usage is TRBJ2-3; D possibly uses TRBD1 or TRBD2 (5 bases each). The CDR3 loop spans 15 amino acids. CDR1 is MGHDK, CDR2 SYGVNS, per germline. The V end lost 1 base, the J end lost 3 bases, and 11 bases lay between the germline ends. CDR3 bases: TGTGCCAGCAGTGAATTTGGGGGAGAAACAGATACGCAGTATTTT. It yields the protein CASSEFGGETDTQYF.

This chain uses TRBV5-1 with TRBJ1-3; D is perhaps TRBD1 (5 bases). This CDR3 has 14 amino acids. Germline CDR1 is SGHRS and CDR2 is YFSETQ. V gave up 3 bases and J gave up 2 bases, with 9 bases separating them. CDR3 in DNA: TGCGCCAGCAGCTCGCAGGGAACTGGAAACACCATATATTTT. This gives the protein CASSSQGTGNTIYF.

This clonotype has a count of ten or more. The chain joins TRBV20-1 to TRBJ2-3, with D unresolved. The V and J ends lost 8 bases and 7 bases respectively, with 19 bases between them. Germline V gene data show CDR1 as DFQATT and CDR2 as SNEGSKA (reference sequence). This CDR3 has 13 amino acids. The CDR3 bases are TGCAGTCTCAGCGAGGCCAATACCAATACGCAGTATTTT. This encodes CSLSEANTNTQYF.

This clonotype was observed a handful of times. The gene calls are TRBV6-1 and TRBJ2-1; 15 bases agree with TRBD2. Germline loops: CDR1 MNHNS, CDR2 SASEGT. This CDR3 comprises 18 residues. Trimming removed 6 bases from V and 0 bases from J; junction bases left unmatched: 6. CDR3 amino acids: CASSPGLAGGSSYNEQFF. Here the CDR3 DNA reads TGTGCCAGCAGCCCGGGACTAGCGGGAGGTAGCTCCTACAATGAGCAGTTCTTC.

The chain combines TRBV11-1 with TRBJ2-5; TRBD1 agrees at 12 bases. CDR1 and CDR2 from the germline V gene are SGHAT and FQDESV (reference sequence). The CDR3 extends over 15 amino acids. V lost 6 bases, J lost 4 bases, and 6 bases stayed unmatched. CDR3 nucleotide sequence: TGTGCCAGCAGACTGGGACAGGGGGCAGGAGAGACCCAGTACTTC. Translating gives CASRLGQGAGETQYF.

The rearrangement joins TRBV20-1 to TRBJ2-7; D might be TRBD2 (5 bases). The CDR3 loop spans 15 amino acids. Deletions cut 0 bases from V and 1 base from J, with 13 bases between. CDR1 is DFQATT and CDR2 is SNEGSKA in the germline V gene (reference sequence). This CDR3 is CSARDQNRGSYEQYF. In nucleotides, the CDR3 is TGCAGTGCTAGAGATCAGAATCGGGGTTCCTACGAGCAGTACTTC.

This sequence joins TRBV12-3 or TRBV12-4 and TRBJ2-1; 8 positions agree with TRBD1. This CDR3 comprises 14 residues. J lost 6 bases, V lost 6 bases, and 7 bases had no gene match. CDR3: CASRQTGDANEQFF. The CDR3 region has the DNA TGTGCCAGCAGGCAGACAGGGGACGCCAATGAGCAGTTCTTC.

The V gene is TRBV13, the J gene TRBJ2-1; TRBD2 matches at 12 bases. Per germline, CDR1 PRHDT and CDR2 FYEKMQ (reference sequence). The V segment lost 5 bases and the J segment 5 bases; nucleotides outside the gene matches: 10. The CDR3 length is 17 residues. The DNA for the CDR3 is TGTGCCAGCAGCATCACAACCCCTAGCGGGAGGGACAATGAGCAGTTCTTC. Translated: CASSITTPSGRDNEQFF.

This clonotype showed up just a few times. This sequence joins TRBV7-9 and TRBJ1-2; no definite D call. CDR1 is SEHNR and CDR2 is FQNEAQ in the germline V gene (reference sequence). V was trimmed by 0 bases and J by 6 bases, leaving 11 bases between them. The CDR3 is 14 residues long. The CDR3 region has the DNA TGTGCCAGCAGCTTAGCGGCGGCAAGGGATGGCTACACCTTC. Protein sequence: CASSLAAARDGYTF.

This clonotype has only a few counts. CDR3 sequence reads: CASSPPRDSQETQYF. DNA for the CDR3: TGTGCCAGCTCACCACCCCGGGACTCCCAAGAGACCCAGTACTTC. The rearrangement joins TRBV18 to TRBJ2-5, with D possibly matching TRBD2 (6 bases). The germline CDR1 and CDR2 sequences are KGHSH and LQKENI. This CDR3 region has 15 residues. V was clipped by 0 bases and J by 1 base, with 9 bases between them.

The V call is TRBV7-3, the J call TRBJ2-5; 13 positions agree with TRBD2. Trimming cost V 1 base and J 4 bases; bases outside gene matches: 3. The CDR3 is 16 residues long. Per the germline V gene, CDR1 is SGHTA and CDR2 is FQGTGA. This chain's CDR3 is CASSLMTSGRLETQYF. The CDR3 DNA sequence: TGTGCCAGCAGCTTAATGACTAGCGGGAGGTTAGAGACCCAGTACTTC.

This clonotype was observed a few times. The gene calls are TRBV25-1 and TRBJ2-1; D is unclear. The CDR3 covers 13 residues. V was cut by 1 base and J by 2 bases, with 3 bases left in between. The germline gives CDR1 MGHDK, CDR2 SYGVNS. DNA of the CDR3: TGTGCCAGCAGTGAATCGGCCTACAATGAGCAGTTCTTC. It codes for CASSESAYNEQFF. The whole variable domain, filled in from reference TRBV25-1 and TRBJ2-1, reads EADIYQTPRYLVIGTGKKITLECSQTMGHDKMYWYQQDPGMELHLIHYSYGVNSTEKGDLSSESTVSRIRTEHFPLTLESARPSHTSQYLCASSESAYNEQFFGPGTRLTVL.

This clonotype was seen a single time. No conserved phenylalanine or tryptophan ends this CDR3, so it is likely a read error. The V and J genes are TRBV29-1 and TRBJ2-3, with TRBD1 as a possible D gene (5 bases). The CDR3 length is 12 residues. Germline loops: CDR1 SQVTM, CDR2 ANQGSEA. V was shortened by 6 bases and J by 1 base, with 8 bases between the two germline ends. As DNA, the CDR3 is TGCAGCGTCGGACACCGCACAGATACGCAGTATCTT. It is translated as CSVGHRTDTQYL.